The TCR beta chain described here comes from a study of early T cells in non-severe SARS-CoV-2 infection. This clonotype was recorded at least ten times. Individual cDNA molecules were tagged with unique molecular identifiers. TCRdb reprocessed the 5' RACE reads via MiXCR and lists one record per CDR3 protein. The sample has tens of thousands of distinct CDR3 sequences; 10% are singletons. Trimming cost V 4 bases and J 3 bases, with 7 bases left between them. This CDR3 contains 12 residues. Per germline, CDR1 SGHDN and CDR2 FVKESK. The chain employs TRBV14 and TRBJ2-7; D gene uncertain. This TCR was recovered from an adult who was a healthcare worker with PCR-confirmed SARS-CoV-2 infection or an uninfected control (not recorded which). Sequencing was performed on whole blood, taken at baseline. Written as DNA, the CDR3 is TGTGCCAGCAGCCCACAGAGCTACGAGCAGTACTTC. Translating it yields CASSPQSYEQYF.